Included here is one T cell receptor (beta chain) sequence, with context. The CDR3 covers 13 residues. V lost 2 bases and J lost 9, with 16 bases in between. Germline values: CDR1 GTSNPN, CDR2 SVGIG (reference sequence). This sample was included in a study of T cells after posttransplantation cyclophosphamide. The assay was immunoSEQ multiplex PCR, and TCRdb's table has in-frame clones only and misses some. The table lists about 4,300 clones, 75% to 80% of them singletons. Treatment was busulfan-fludarabine conditioning, a marrow graft, and cyclophosphamide on days +3 and +4. The source is a male patient between 45 and 60 years old who received an allogeneic stem cell transplant from an unrelated donor, was CMV-positive, and had acute GVHD only. The graft donor may have contributed some T cells. The V gene is TRBV30, the J gene TRBJ2-5, with a possible D match to TRBD2 (7 bases). The material was PBMCs, obtained about 4 weeks after a stem cell transplant with posttransplant cyclophosphamide. CDR3 loop: CAWSPSQGGAQYF. Here the CDR3 DNA reads TGTGCCTGGAGTCCCTCACAGGGAGGGGCCCAGTACTTC.